This TCR beta chain was identified during a study of T cell changes during pregnancy in multiple sclerosis. Assay: immunoSEQ multiplex PCR; the TCRdb copy retains only in-frame clones and omits some. The sample holds tens of thousands of clones, over 85% seen once. The CDR3 is made up of 14 amino acids. CDR1 and CDR2 from the germline V gene are MNHEY and SMNVEV (reference sequence). This TCR derives from a female donor with multiple sclerosis, enrolled in a pregnancy study. The specimen comprised peripheral blood, sampled in the second trimester of pregnancy. V and J are TRBV27 and TRBJ1-2, with 8 bases identical to TRBD1. In DNA form, the CDR3 reads TGTGCTGCGGGACAGGACGTTGGTAACTATGGCTACACCTTC. It translates to CAAGQDVGNYGYTF.